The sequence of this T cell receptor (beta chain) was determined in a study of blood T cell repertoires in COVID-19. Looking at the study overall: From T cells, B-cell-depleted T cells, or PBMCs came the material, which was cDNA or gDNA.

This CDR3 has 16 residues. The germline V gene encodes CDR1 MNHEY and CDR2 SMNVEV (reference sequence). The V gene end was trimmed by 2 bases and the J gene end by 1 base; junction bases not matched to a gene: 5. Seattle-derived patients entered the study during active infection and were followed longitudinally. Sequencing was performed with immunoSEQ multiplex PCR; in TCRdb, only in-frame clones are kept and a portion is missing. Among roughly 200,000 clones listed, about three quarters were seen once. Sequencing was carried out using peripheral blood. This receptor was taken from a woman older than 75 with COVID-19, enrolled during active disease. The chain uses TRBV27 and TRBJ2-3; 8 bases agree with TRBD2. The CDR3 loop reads CASSLIPTSGTDTQYF. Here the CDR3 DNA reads TGTGCCAGCAGTTTAATCCCGACTAGCGGCACAGATACGCAGTATTTT.